Presented here are 30 T cell receptor beta chains from one specimen sequenced in a study of blood T cell repertoires in COVID-19. Assay used: immunoSEQ multiplex PCR; TCRdb lists only in-frame clones, some missing. The table records under 100,000 clones, around 90% of them present only once. The sequenced sample consisted of peripheral blood. The receptors originated from a man aged 45-60 years with active COVID-19.

The J gene is TRBJ1-4, the V gene TRBV29-1, with 7 bases lining up with TRBD1. The CDR3 extends over 12 amino acids. Looked up from germline, CDR1 is SQVTM and CDR2 is ANQGSEA. V was clipped by 5 bases and J by 7 bases; unmatched bases: 4. The CDR3 is CSVSGGTEKLFF. CDR3 coding DNA: TGCAGCGTTTCAGGGGGTACTGAAAAACTGTTTTTT.

This clone was detected only once. The rearrangement uses TRBV9 and TRBJ1-3; D is unresolved. The CDR3 consists of 14 residues. Germline V gene lookup returns CDR1 SGDLS and CDR2 YYNGEE. V was shortened by 1 base and J by 8 bases, with 13 bases between the two germline ends. The chain's CDR3 is CASSVKIAFDTIYF. CDR3 bases: TGTGCCAGCAGCGTAAAGATCGCGTTCGACACCATATATTTT.

The chain uses TRBV6-1 and TRBJ1-6; no reliable D call. With 2 bases removed from V and 9 bases from J, the gap between germline ends came to 14 bases. Germline CDR1 is MNHNS and CDR2 is SASEGT. The CDR3 covers 15 residues. In DNA form, the CDR3 reads TGTGCCAGCAGTGAACATGTGAGTTTTAGTTCACCCCTCCACTTT. Its protein is CASSEHVSFSSPLHF.

V usage is TRBV11-3 and J usage is TRBJ2-1; possibly TRBD2 for D (5 bases). The germline V gene encodes CDR1 SGHNT and CDR2 YENEEA. The ends were cut back, 0 bases at V and 3 bases at J, with 9 bases in the middle. The CDR3 is made up of 15 amino acids. The CDR3 sequence is CASSLDPGSYNEQFF. CDR3 sequence (DNA): TGTGCCAGCAGCTTAGATCCGGGGAGCTACAATGAGCAGTTCTTC. Full variable domain (rest looked up from reference TRBV11-3 and TRBJ2-1): EAGVVQSPRYKIIEKKQPVAFWCNPISGHNTLYWYLQNLGQGPELLIRYENEEAVDDSQLPKDRFSAERLKGVDSTLKIQPAELGDSAVYLCASSLDPGSYNEQFFGPGTRLTVL.

V is TRBV3-1 (or the pseudogene TRBV3-2) and J is TRBJ2-5; D gene ambiguous. Germline CDR1 LGHDT, CDR2 YNNKEL (reference sequence). The CDR3 length is 12 residues. Trimming cost V 8 bases and J 5 bases, with 12 bases left between them. This chain's CDR3 is CASAQYRETQYF. The DNA of the CDR3 is TGTGCCAGCGCCCAATACCGGGAGACCCAGTACTTC.

The rearrangement joins TRBV6-6 to TRBJ2-7; TRBD1 agrees at 8 bases. Germline trimming cut 5 bases from V and 7 bases from J; bases unmatched to any gene: 13. The CDR3 has 15 amino acids. Germline V CDR1 and CDR2: MNHNY, SVGAGI (reference sequence). This CDR3 reads CASSPGQEGPWEQYF. The CDR3 DNA reads TGTGCCAGCAGTCCGGGACAGGAAGGGCCATGGGAGCAGTACTTC.

The rearrangement joins TRBV5-1 to TRBJ2-5; TRBD1 aligns across 8 bases. The CDR3 has 16 amino acids. V was pared by 4 bases and J by 1 base, with 9 bases of the junction left unmatched. Germline CDR1 is SGHRS and CDR2 is YFSETQ. The CDR3 DNA sequence: TGCGCCAGCAGCCAGGGACAGGCCCTTACCCAAGAGACCCAGTACTTC. The encoded protein is CASSQGQALTQETQYF.

The J gene is TRBJ2-7, the V gene TRBV9; 7 bases match TRBD2. CDR3 length: 12 residues. J gave up 4 bases and V 4 bases, and 2 bases lay outside the gene matches. Germline CDR1 and CDR2: SGDLS and YYNGEE. CDR3 in amino acids: CASSPGGYEQYF. The DNA of the CDR3 is TGTGCCAGCAGCCCCGGGGGGTACGAGCAGTACTTC.

This clone occurred once. This rearrangement joins TRBV4-1 to TRBJ2-7; 10 positions agree with TRBD2. The germline V gene has CDR1 MGHRA and CDR2 YSYEKL. The CDR3 is 16 residues long. J lost 6 bases, V lost 3 bases, and 11 bases had no gene match. CDR3 coding DNA: TGCGCCAGCAGCCAGGATCAAGCGGGGGGGAGGAGCGAGCAGTACTTC. This translates into CASSQDQAGGRSEQYF.

This chain uses TRBV10-2 with TRBJ2-3, with TRBD2 matching 8 bases. J lost 0 bases, V lost 6 bases, and 5 bases had no gene match. Per germline, CDR1 WSHSY and CDR2 SAAADI. The CDR3 is made up of 15 amino acids. The CDR3 loop is CASRSSGSSTDTQYF. In DNA, the CDR3 is TGCGCCAGCAGGTCCAGCGGGAGTAGCACAGATACGCAGTATTTT.

The gene calls are TRBV27 and TRBJ1-3; no firm D call. The CDR3 contains 15 residues. The V gene's germline CDR1 is MNHEY and CDR2 SMNVEV (reference sequence). V lost 8 bases to trimming and J lost 0 bases, with 14 bases between them. The CDR3, as DNA: TGTGCCAGCCAACCCTTGGCGGGCTCTGGAAACACCATATATTTT. Its translation is CASQPLAGSGNTIYF.

In regard to this clone: The junction does not match germline at one end; this may be a read error. The genes are TRBV7-3 and TRBJ2-1; 10 nucleotides match TRBD2. Germline V gives CDR1 SGHTA, CDR2 FQGTGA. The CDR3 extends over 15 amino acids. The CDR3 region has the DNA TGTGCCAGCAGCCTAGCGGGAGAGTCCTTCAATGAGCAGTTCTTC. It yields the protein CASSLAGESFNEQFF.

The rearrangement uses TRBV11-3 and TRBJ2-1; TRBD2 aligns across 10 bases. V lost 6 bases and J lost 10; bases outside the gene matches: 12. The germline CDR1 and CDR2 sequences are SGHNT and YENEEA. This CDR3 has 15 residues. The CDR3 sequence: CASSIDSGRREEQFF. CDR3 sequence (DNA): TGTGCCAGCAGTATCGATAGCGGGAGGCGGGAGGAGCAGTTCTTC.

V is TRBV6-5 and J is TRBJ2-5, with a tentative D call TRBD2 (6 bases). CDR3 length: 14 amino acids. In germline, CDR1 is MNHEY, CDR2 SVGAGI. V shed 0 bases and J shed 9 bases, with 14 bases lying between them. CDR3: CASSYSRDGLAQYF. As DNA, the CDR3 is TGTGCCAGCAGTTACTCGCGGGATGGGTTGGCCCAGTACTTC.

The chain recombines TRBV4-2 with TRBJ1-4, with 9 bases lining up with TRBD1. The CDR3 is made up of 16 amino acids. Germline trimming cut 0 bases from V and 8 bases from J; bases unmatched to any gene: 7. CDR1 and CDR2 from the germline V gene are LGHNA and YNFKEQ. The CDR3 DNA reads TGTGCCAGCAGCCAAGAGAAGGGGACAGGGTGGGAAAAACTGTTTTTT. The encoded protein is CASSQEKGTGWEKLFF.

The V and J genes are TRBV19 and TRBJ1-1; D gene uncertain. Trimming took off 3 bases at V and 0 bases at J, with 8 bases between the two ends. Germline-derived CDR1 and CDR2 are LNHDA and SQIVND (reference sequence). The CDR3 length is 14 residues. This CDR3 reads CASSISRMNTEAFF. CDR3 DNA: TGTGCCAGTAGTATTTCCAGAATGAACACTGAAGCTTTCTTT. Drawing the rest from reference TRBV19 and TRBJ1-1, the complete variable domain is DGGITQSPKYLFRKEGQNVTLSCEQNLNHDAMYWYRQDPGQGLRLIYYSQIVNDFQKGDIAEGYSVSREKKESFPLTVTSAQKNPTAFYLCASSISRMNTEAFFGQGTRLTVV.

V usage is TRBV28 and J usage is TRBJ1-2, with 9 bases matching TRBD1. The CDR3 loop spans 14 amino acids. The V segment lost 2 bases and the J segment 5 bases; nucleotides outside the gene matches: 3. The germline gives CDR1 MDHEN, CDR2 SYDVKM. DNA for the CDR3: TGTGCCAGCAGTTTAGGGACAGGGTCTTATGGCTACACCTTC. This encodes CASSLGTGSYGYTF.

The gene calls are TRBV28 and TRBJ1-2; TRBD1 matches at 11 bases. There are 15 residues in the CDR3. Per germline, CDR1 MDHEN and CDR2 SYDVKM. Trimming took 3 bases from V and 8 from J; bases not matched to a gene: 8. DNA of the CDR3: TGTGCCAGCAGTTTTTGGACAGGGGGCCGGGGCGGCTACACCTTC. Translation: CASSFWTGGRGGYTF.

The V gene is TRBV20-1, the J gene TRBJ2-2; D unresolved. This CDR3 spans 11 amino acids. Germline lookup yields CDR1 DFQATT and CDR2 SNEGSKA (reference sequence). V lost 6 bases and J 8 bases, leaving 10 bases between the germline ends. The CDR3 DNA follows: TGCAGTGCCCCAGCGAGGGGGGAGCTGTTTTTT. Protein: CSAPARGELFF.

The chain has TRBV2 and TRBJ2-4; D might be TRBD2 (5 bases). The CDR3 runs to 15 residues. V was pared by 3 bases and J by 4 bases, with 13 bases between. Germline V CDR1 and CDR2: SNHLY, FYNNEI. The CDR3 reads CASSDWRADKNIQYF. The CDR3 DNA is TGTGCCAGCAGTGACTGGCGGGCGGATAAAAACATTCAGTACTTC.

The gene calls are TRBV6-2 or TRBV6-3 and TRBJ2-5; D uncertain. Germline V gives CDR1 MNHEY, CDR2 SVGEGT. The V gene lost 6 bases and the J gene lost 7 bases, with 12 bases spanning the gap. The CDR3 is 12 amino acids. CDR3 nucleotides: TGTGCCAGCAGCATGTATCCCGGGACCCAGTACTTC. Its translation: CASSMYPGTQYF.

The chain has TRBV5-1 and TRBJ2-1; a weak D match, TRBD1 (6 bases). The V end was cut by 3 bases, the J end by 3 bases, with 25 bases between. The CDR3 covers 19 residues. The germline CDR1 and CDR2 sequences are SGHRS and YFSETQ. This CDR3 is CASSSTRGGDRLYYNEQFF. CDR3 DNA: TGCGCCAGCAGCTCCACCCGGGGTGGAGACAGGTTATACTACAATGAGCAGTTCTTC.

This clone was observed once. The rearrangement links TRBV6-2 or TRBV6-3 to TRBJ1-5; unclear D gene. V was shortened by 6 bases and J by 3 bases, with 9 bases between the two germline ends. This CDR3 comprises 13 residues. Per germline, CDR1 MNHEY and CDR2 SVGEGT. DNA for the CDR3: TGTGCCAGCAGCGTCGGAGTCAATCAGCCCCAGCATTTT. It translates to CASSVGVNQPQHF.

V is TRBV4-3 and J is TRBJ1-4; tentative D call: TRBD1 (5 bases). This CDR3 has 13 residues. The germline V gene encodes CDR1 LGHNA and CDR2 YSLEER. Trimming stripped 0 bases from V and 12 bases from J, with 11 bases between. The CDR3 sequence: CASSQDSGAQLFF. DNA of the CDR3: TGCGCCAGCAGCCAAGATAGCGGGGCTCAACTGTTTTTT.

The V gene is TRBV6-6, the J gene TRBJ2-7; 9 bases line up with TRBD1. V trimming: 2 bases; J trimming: 3 bases; junction bases outside the gene matches: 5. The CDR3 is made up of 15 amino acids. Germline V gene data show CDR1 as MNHNY and CDR2 as SVGAGI (reference sequence). CDR3 in amino acids: CASSYPGQGLYEQYF. Written as DNA, the CDR3 is TGTGCCAGCAGTTACCCGGGACAGGGCCTCTACGAGCAGTACTTC.

This clone was seen only a few times. V gene TRBV5-1 combines with J gene TRBJ2-7; TRBD1 matches at 7 bases. The CDR3 has 16 amino acids. Trimming at V came to 3 bases and at J to 6 bases, leaving 15 bases not matched to a gene. Germline V gene data show CDR1 as SGHRS and CDR2 as YFSETQ. DNA of the CDR3: TGCGCCAGCAGCTCATGCTCTGCGAGACAGGGATGCGAGCAGTACTTC. It translates to CASSSCSARQGCEQYF. Full variable domain (remainder filled in from reference TRBV5-1 and TRBJ2-7): KAGVTQTPRYLIKTRGQQVTLSCSPISGHRSVSWYQQTPGQGLQFLFEYFSETQRNKGNFPGRFSGRQFSNSRSEMNVSTLELGDSALYLCASSSCSARQGCEQYFGPGTRLTVT.

This chain links TRBV7-8 with TRBJ1-1; D unclear. The length of the CDR3 is 15 residues. The V end lost 5 bases, the J end lost 4 bases, and 17 bases lay between the germline ends. The germline V gene encodes CDR1 SGHVS and CDR2 FQNEAQ. The CDR3 sequence: CASSPGWVRGTEAFF. The CDR3 bases are TGTGCCAGCAGCCCCGGATGGGTCCGCGGCACTGAAGCTTTCTTT.

The rearrangement links TRBV11-2 to TRBJ2-1, with 12 bases identical to TRBD2. Germline V gene sequence: CDR1 SGHAT, CDR2 FQNNGV. The CDR3 sequence is 15 residues long. V lost 5 bases to trimming and J lost 9 bases; unmatched junction nucleotides: 8. Written as DNA, the CDR3 is TGTGCCAGCAGCCCTCTAGCGGGGGGGCCGGGTGAGCAGTTCTTC. This translates into CASSPLAGGPGEQFF.

Written as DNA, the CDR3 is TGTGCCAGCAGCGTAGACCCTAGCGGGACCGGGGAGCTGTTTTTT. Protein sequence: CASSVDPSGTGELFF. The V gene is TRBV9, the J gene TRBJ2-2; 8 bases line up with TRBD2. Trimming removed 0 bases from V and 5 bases from J; junction bases left unmatched: 3. The germline V gene has CDR1 SGDLS and CDR2 YYNGEE. CDR3 length: 15 residues.

The chain carries TRBV6-5 and TRBJ1-6, with TRBD1 identical over 8 bases. The V and J ends lost 6 bases and 10 bases, in that order; junction bases with no gene match: 5. This CDR3 has 13 amino acids. The germline CDR1 and CDR2 sequences are MNHEY and SVGAGI. CDR3 in DNA: TGTGCCAGCAGAAGGACAGGGAGATCACCCCTCCACTTT. This gives the protein CASRRTGRSPLHF.